The present TCR beta chain was sequenced within a study of T cells after yellow fever vaccination. Study results and limitations: Reappearance after the booster was seen for most primary-vaccination clones, at 95% to 96% CD4 and more than 80% CD8.

One entry per CDR3 protein results from TCRdb running MiXCR on the 5' RACE reads. This sample yields roughly 180,000 distinct CDR3 sequences, of which approximately 6.2% are seen a single time; just under 3% belongs to the top ten. The CDR3 spans 14 residues. V lost 7 bases, J lost 6 bases, and 9 bases stayed unmatched. This clonotype came up a few times. Its specificity is unknown. The rearrangement joins TRBV12-3 or TRBV12-4 to TRBJ1-5; 7 bases line up with TRBD1. The sequencing used CD4+ T cells sorted from PBMCs, collected on the day of the first yellow fever vaccination. The clonotype comes from a man younger than 35 who received the YFV17D yellow fever vaccine. The CDR3 nucleotides read TGTGCCAGCAAGAGGGGGCTTACCACTCAGCCCCAGCATTTT. It codes for CASKRGLTTQPQHF.